Shown below are 16 T cell receptor beta chains from a single sample sequenced in a study of blood T cells in healthy people across ages. Primed by a sample-barcoded 5' primer and a J-beta primer mix, a second PCR proceeded for about 6 to 11 cycles. TCRdb used MiXCR to reprocess the 5' RACE reads, holding one entry per CDR3 protein. The table shows a few hundred thousand distinct CDR3 sequences, with 27% occurring only once. These data are also associated with another study on T cells of mothers and their children.

Specimen: blood. These receptors were obtained from a boy aged 2-15 years in good health.

The CDR3 sequence: CASSLRVGPQETQYF. The CDR3 nucleotides are TGTGCCAGCAGCTTAAGGGTAGGACCGCAAGAGACCCAGTACTTC. The J gene is TRBJ2-5, the V gene TRBV7-6; D is ambiguous. The CDR3 sequence is 15 residues long. V was pared by 2 bases and J by 2 bases, with 12 bases between. The germline gives CDR1 SGHVS, CDR2 FNYEAQ.

In DNA form, the CDR3 reads TGCGCCAGCAGAATGGGACAAAGCCAAGAGACCCAGTACTTC. This codes for CASRMGQSQETQYF. The gene calls are TRBV5-1 and TRBJ2-5; tentative D call: TRBD1 (6 bases). The ends were cut back, 5 bases at V and 1 base at J, with 12 bases in the middle. CDR1 and CDR2 from the germline V gene are SGHRS and YFSETQ. There are 14 residues in the CDR3.

This clonotype was picked up a small number of times. The chain recombines TRBV12-3 or TRBV12-4 with TRBJ2-1; 7 bases fit TRBD1. V was clipped by 6 bases and J by 4 bases; unmatched bases: 15. The CDR3 covers 17 residues. The CDR3 DNA reads TGTGCCAGCAGCTCTTCCAGGGGACAGCGATTTTACAATGAGCAGTTCTTC. Translation: CASSSSRGQRFYNEQFF.

The chain recombines TRBV20-1 with TRBJ2-1, with 12 bases identical to TRBD2. The CDR3 totals 14 residues. After removal of 1 base from V and 12 bases from J, the junction contained 7 bases not matched to a gene. The germline V gene encodes CDR1 DFQATT and CDR2 SNEGSKA (reference sequence). The CDR3 DNA reads as TGCAGTGCTAGAGTGGCTAGCGGGGGGGATCGGCAGTTCTTC. Its translation: CSARVASGGDRQFF.

This rearrangement joins TRBV5-5 to TRBJ2-5, with TRBD1 identical over 11 bases. The V gene's germline CDR1 is SGHKS and CDR2 YYEKEE (reference sequence). The CDR3 spans 16 residues. V lost 4 bases and J lost 6; bases outside the gene matches: 11. CDR3 DNA sequence: TGTGCCAGCAGCATCCTACCGGGACAGGGGGGGAAGACCCAGTACTTC. Residues: CASSILPGQGGKTQYF. Full variable domain (missing parts from reference TRBV5-5 and TRBJ2-5): DAGVTQSPTHLIKTRGQQVTLRCSPISGHKSVSWYQQVLGQGPQFIFQYYEKEERGRGNFPDRFSARQFPNYSSELNVNALLLGDSALYLCASSILPGQGGKTQYFGPGTRLLVL.

The sample holds a few counts of this clonotype. This chain connects TRBV3-1 to TRBJ2-3; no clear D. V gave up 5 bases and J gave up 2 bases, with 11 bases separating them. Germline CDR1 is LGHDT and CDR2 is YNNKEL (reference sequence). The CDR3 is 14 residues long. The CDR3 reads CASSTGPDTDTQYF. The CDR3 bases are TGTGCCAGCAGCACTGGCCCCGACACAGATACGCAGTATTTT.

The chain joins TRBV7-2 to TRBJ1-1; D remains ambiguous. The V end lost 1 base, the J end lost 3 bases, and 9 bases lay between the germline ends. There are 14 residues in the CDR3. CDR1 and CDR2 (germline): SGHTA, FQGNSA. As DNA, the CDR3 is TGTGCCAGCAGCTTAGACAGTCAGTACACTGAAGCTTTCTTT. The encoded protein is CASSLDSQYTEAFF. The full variable domain, its missing parts supplied by reference TRBV7-2 and TRBJ1-1, is GAGVSQSPSNKVTEKGKDVELRCDPISGHTALYWYRQSLGQGLEFLIYFQGNSAPDKSGLPSDRFSAERTGGSVSTLTIQRTQQEDSAVYLCASSLDSQYTEAFFGQGTRLTVV.

The chain couples TRBV20-1 to TRBJ2-1, with 13 bases that match TRBD2. The CDR3 runs 14 residues. V shed 6 bases, J shed 5 bases, and the junction held 4 bases outside the gene matches. Per the germline V gene, CDR1 is DFQATT and CDR2 is SNEGSKA (reference sequence). CDR3 amino acids: CSAPGTSGDNEQFF. The CDR3 coding sequence is TGCAGTGCCCCCGGGACTAGCGGGGACAATGAGCAGTTCTTC.

The CDR3 bases are TGTGCCAGCAGTGACGAAGGGGCTAGCGGTGCTGATACGCAGTATTTT. Translating gives CASSDEGASGADTQYF. This sequence joins TRBV6-4 and TRBJ2-3; TRBD2 aligns across 7 bases. The V gene end was trimmed by 2 bases and the J gene end by 6 bases; junction bases not matched to a gene: 11. The CDR3 loop spans 16 amino acids. The V gene's germline CDR1 is MRHNA and CDR2 SNTAGT.

In its sample, this clonotype was seen a few times. Its ends do not fully match the called genes, so a read error is possible. The chain joins TRBV29-1 to TRBJ1-1; D unclear. This CDR3 has 12 residues. From germline, CDR1 is SQVTM and CDR2 ANQGSEA. Here the CDR3 reads CCVRRWDTEAFF. The CDR3 region has the DNA TGCTGCGTTCGGAGGTGGGACACTGAAGCTTTCTTT.

This clonotype was detected only a few times. The V call is TRBV20-1, the J call TRBJ2-1; D gene ambiguous. The CDR3 covers 12 residues. V was pared by 3 bases and J by 4 bases, with 7 bases between. From germline, CDR1 is DFQATT and CDR2 SNEGSKA (reference sequence). DNA for the CDR3: TGCAGTGCTAGGGCGATTTACAATGAGCAGTTCTTC. Protein sequence: CSARAIYNEQFF.

The chain joins TRBV5-5 to TRBJ2-5; TRBD1 or TRBD2 may be the D gene (5 bases each). Germline values: CDR1 SGHKS, CDR2 YYEKEE (reference sequence). Trimming shortened V by 4 bases and J by 3 bases, and 19 bases separated the two germline ends. This CDR3 region has 16 residues. CDR3 in DNA: TGTGCCAGCAGCCCCGGGGCAATACCAGTAAAAGAGACCCAGTACTTC. This translates into CASSPGAIPVKETQYF.

This clonotype has more than one count but fewer than ten. The V and J genes are TRBV9 and TRBJ2-1; TRBD2 agrees at 14 bases. The CDR3 runs 16 residues. The V segment lost 0 bases and the J segment 10 bases; nucleotides outside the gene matches: 6. Germline lookup yields CDR1 SGDLS and CDR2 YYNGEE. Here the CDR3 reads CASSVVGTSGSDEQFF. CDR3 nucleotide sequence: TGTGCCAGCAGCGTAGTTGGGACTAGCGGGAGTGACGAGCAGTTCTTC.

This clonotype was observed a handful of times. This chain uses TRBV20-1 with TRBJ2-3, with no clear D. The germline V and J ends were trimmed by 4 bases and 2 bases, with 7 bases remaining between them. The V gene's germline CDR1 is DFQATT and CDR2 SNEGSKA (reference sequence). The CDR3 contains 12 residues. The CDR3 is CSANTDTDTQYF. CDR3 bases: TGCAGTGCTAACACAGACACAGATACGCAGTATTTT.

This clonotype was detected a few times. J is TRBJ2-5 and V is TRBV20-1; D is unclear. In germline, CDR1 is DFQATT, CDR2 SNEGSKA (reference sequence). This CDR3 contains 13 residues. V lost 3 bases and J 1 base, leaving 9 bases between the germline ends. DNA for the CDR3: TGCAGTGCTAGTGCGGAAACCCAAGAGACCCAGTACTTC. It specifies CSASAETQETQYF.

Points on this clonotype: The junction differs from germline at one of its ends, possibly a read error. The V gene is TRBV14, the J gene TRBJ2-3, with D possibly matching TRBD2 (6 bases). The CDR3 runs 16 residues. CDR1 and CDR2 (germline): SGHDN, FVKESK. The CDR3 bases are TGTACCAGCAGCCAAGATCTGGGACTTCTCACAGATACGCAGTATTTT. Encoded protein: CTSSQDLGLLTDTQYF.